One sample yielded the 18 T cell receptor beta chains listed below, sequenced in a study of T-cell reconstitution after alpha-beta-depleted transplantation in children. For TCRbeta, the library was prepared with unique molecular identifiers. Via MiXCR, TCRdb re-called the PCR reads, giving one row per CDR3 protein. This sample has fewer than 550,000 distinct CDR3 sequences, with 9.5% to 12% found just once. The sequences come from PBMCs, mostly from graft donor cells, collected 180 days after TCRalphabeta/CD19-depleted stem cell transplant. Every receptor here comes from a female patient between 2 and 10 years old who had a stem cell transplant for aplastic anemia, so the T cells may come from the graft donor.

The chain joins TRBV7-9 to TRBJ1-2, with TRBD1 identical over 7 bases. The CDR3 totals 15 residues. V was clipped by 4 bases and J by 5 bases; unmatched bases: 10. Germline CDR1 is SEHNR and CDR2 is FQNEAQ (reference sequence). The CDR3 loop reads CASSSPGQLKYGYTF. The CDR3 bases are TGTGCCAGCAGCTCACCGGGACAGCTAAAATATGGCTACACCTTC.

The V call is TRBV15, the J call TRBJ2-5; D call uncertain. The CDR3 contains 12 residues. Germline V gives CDR1 LNHNV, CDR2 YYDKDF (reference sequence). The ends were cut back, 4 bases at V and 7 bases at J, with 10 bases in the middle. The CDR3 nucleotides read TGTGCCACCAGCAACACCCTCGTGACCCAGTACTTC. This translates into CATSNTLVTQYF.

The table lists this clonotype with many counts. The chain is built from TRBV29-1 and TRBJ1-3; D uncertain. The germline V gene has CDR1 SQVTM and CDR2 ANQGSEA. Trimming pared 4 bases from V and 0 bases from J, leaving 7 bases between. The CDR3 extends over 13 amino acids. The CDR3, as DNA: TGCAGCGTTGTCAACCTCTCTGGAAACACCATATATTTT. Protein sequence: CSVVNLSGNTIYF.

V usage is TRBV28 and J usage is TRBJ2-7, with a possible D match to TRBD2 (5 bases). The germline gives CDR1 MDHEN, CDR2 SYDVKM. V was cut by 8 bases and J by 4 bases, with 12 bases left in between. The CDR3 is 12 residues long. The CDR3 coding sequence is TGTGCCAGCTTTAAAACGGGGTACGAGCAGTACTTC. This gives the protein CASFKTGYEQYF. The full variable domain, its missing parts supplied by reference TRBV28 and TRBJ2-7, is DVKVTQSSRYLVKRTGEKVFLECVQDMDHENMFWYRQDPGLGLRLIYFSYDVKMKEKGDIPEGYSVSREKKERFSLILESASTNQTSMYLCASFKTGYEQYFGPGTRLTVT.

This chain joins TRBV7-2 and TRBJ2-5, with TRBD2 identical over 10 bases. The CDR3 spans 14 residues. Trimming at V came to 3 bases and at J to 5 bases, leaving 3 bases not matched to a gene. The V gene's germline CDR1 is SGHTA and CDR2 FQGNSA. The chain's CDR3 is CASSFLAGDETQYF. The CDR3 bases are TGTGCCAGCAGCTTCCTAGCGGGAGATGAGACCCAGTACTTC.

This clonotype came up a few times. This chain joins TRBV4-3 and TRBJ2-7, with D tentatively TRBD1 or TRBD2 (5 bases each). Germline CDR1 is LGHNA and CDR2 is YSLEER. V lost 2 bases, J lost 5 bases, and 16 bases lay in between. The CDR3 extends over 15 amino acids. The CDR3 reads CASSQSETAENEQYF. The CDR3 nucleotides are TGCGCCAGCAGCCAATCTGAGACAGCGGAAAACGAGCAGTACTTC.

J is TRBJ2-5 and V is TRBV12-3 or TRBV12-4; possible D gene TRBD1, 6 bases. The V and J ends lost 6 bases and 5 bases respectively, with 19 bases between them. The CDR3 length is 15 residues. In DNA form, the CDR3 reads TGTGCCAGCAGCTCCCGGGACACCCGAGGGGAGACCCAGTACTTC. Residues: CASSSRDTRGETQYF.

Of note for this clonotype: One end of the junction is discordant with germline, which a read error may explain. V and J are TRBV6-1 and TRBJ2-6; the match to TRBD2 covers 13 bases. Germline CDR1 MNHNS, CDR2 SASEGT. The CDR3 loop spans 19 amino acids. CDR3 bases: TGTGCCAGCACCAGACTAGCGGGAGGTATGATCTCTGGGGCCAACGGCCTGACTTTC. Amino acids: CASTRLAGGMISGANGLTF.

This clonotype was recorded a few times. This sequence joins TRBV7-3 and TRBJ2-2, with unresolved D. The CDR3 length is 14 residues. Germline V gene lookup returns CDR1 SGHTA and CDR2 FQGTGA. The V end was cut by 1 base, the J end by 6 bases, with 9 bases between. This CDR3 is CASSLIPSPGELFF. The CDR3 DNA reads as TGTGCCAGCAGCTTAATCCCCTCGCCCGGGGAGCTGTTTTTT.

This clonotype came up a few times. The V and J genes are TRBV14 and TRBJ2-1; the match to TRBD2 covers 8 bases. The CDR3 has 19 residues. The germline V gene encodes CDR1 SGHDN and CDR2 FVKESK. J gave up 0 bases and V 1 base, and 11 bases lay outside the gene matches. The chain's CDR3 is CASSQVGLAGLLSYNEQFF. The CDR3 DNA is TGTGCCAGCAGCCAAGTCGGCCTAGCGGGCCTTCTCTCCTACAATGAGCAGTTCTTC.

The CDR3 DNA follows: TGTGCCAGCAGTTTTGGGCTACTTAGGAGTTCCTACAATGAGCAGTTCTTC. It codes for CASSFGLLRSSYNEQFF. This rearrangement joins TRBV28 to TRBJ2-1; D call uncertain. Germline values: CDR1 MDHEN, CDR2 SYDVKM. Trimming left V 3 bases short and J 1 base short, with 16 bases between. This CDR3 is 17 amino acids long.

The chain links TRBV24-1 to TRBJ2-1, with 11 bases fitting TRBD2. This CDR3 has 18 residues. Germline V lookup: CDR1 KGHDR, CDR2 SFDVKD. The ends lost 5 bases at V and 5 bases at J; junction bases unmatched: 13. The CDR3 DNA sequence: TGTGCCACCAGTGCCGTAATCGGGACTAGCGGCCGCGACAATGAGCAGTTCTTC. Residues: CATSAVIGTSGRDNEQFF.

This clonotype came up once. The gene calls are TRBV7-8 and TRBJ1-1, with a possible D match to TRBD1 (5 bases). V was cut by 0 bases and J by 4 bases, with 15 bases left in between. Germline V lookup: CDR1 SGHVS, CDR2 FQNEAQ. This CDR3 is built from 16 residues. The CDR3 loop reads CASSLAAGSWTTEAFF. CDR3 bases: TGTGCCAGCAGCTTAGCGGCAGGGTCCTGGACCACTGAAGCTTTCTTT.

In its sample, this clonotype was seen a few times. This chain links TRBV12-3 or TRBV12-4 with TRBJ2-2; 9 nucleotides match TRBD1. Losses at the gene ends were 5 bases for V and 1 base for J; bases not matched to a gene: 11. This CDR3 contains 18 residues. This chain's CDR3 is CASSPPTPGQGNTGELFF. CDR3 nucleotide sequence: TGTGCCAGCAGTCCACCGACGCCGGGACAGGGGAACACCGGGGAGCTGTTTTTT.

This clonotype was observed a few times. The V and J genes are TRBV15 and TRBJ2-7; 7 positions match TRBD1. Germline CDR1 reads LNHNV; CDR2 reads YYDKDF (reference sequence). V trimming: 5 bases; J trimming: 4 bases; junction bases outside the gene matches: 5. The CDR3 is 13 residues long. The DNA for the CDR3 is TGTGCCACCAGCGTCGGGACAGATTACGAGCAGTACTTC. The encoded protein is CATSVGTDYEQYF.

This clonotype showed up just a few times. The CDR3 here is CASGPFAATGTGNTIYF. CDR3 sequence (DNA): TGTGCTAGTGGCCCATTTGCCGCGACAGGGACTGGAAACACCATATATTTT. The genes are TRBV12-5 and TRBJ1-3; 7 bases are a match to TRBD1. V gave up 6 bases and J gave up 2 bases; unmatched junction bases: 13. Germline V gene data show CDR1 as LGHNT and CDR2 as FRNRAP. The CDR3 loop spans 17 amino acids.

This chain joins TRBV5-1 and TRBJ2-3; 7 nucleotides align to TRBD2. V was pared by 4 bases and J by 0 bases, with 8 bases of the junction left unmatched. Germline assignment: CDR1 SGHRS and CDR2 YFSETQ. This CDR3 has 16 residues. The CDR3 nucleotides are TGCGCCAGCAGCACCCGGGACTACGGAAGCACAGATACGCAGTATTTT. It specifies CASSTRDYGSTDTQYF. Together with reference TRBV5-1 and TRBJ2-3, the CDR3 gives the full variable domain: KAGVTQTPRYLIKTRGQQVTLSCSPISGHRSVSWYQQTPGQGLQFLFEYFSETQRNKGNFPGRFSGRQFSNSRSEMNVSTLELGDSALYLCASSTRDYGSTDTQYFGPGTRLTVL.

V is TRBV5-8 and J is TRBJ2-3; 8 bases line up with TRBD2. The CDR3 is 17 residues long. Germline CDR1 and CDR2: SGHTS and YDEGEE. Trimming removed 3 bases from V and 3 bases from J; junction bases left unmatched: 12. CDR3 protein: CASSWGGLAKGTDTQYF. CDR3 DNA sequence: TGTGCCAGCAGCTGGGGAGGACTAGCTAAGGGGACAGATACGCAGTATTTT.